These 19 T cell receptor beta chains originate from one sample sequenced in a study of cytomegalovirus exposure and HLA in healthy donors. The PCR contained 60 Vbeta and 13 Jbeta primers. Measured with immunoSEQ multiplex PCR; TCRdb has only the in-frame clones, and not every one. The sample features about 42,000 clones, with less than 1.5% in its top ten. The sample comprised PBMCs. Every receptor here comes from a man aged 25-45 years in good health and CMV-seronegative.

The chain uses TRBV18 and TRBJ2-2, with D perhaps TRBD2 (5 bases). Germline CDR1 KGHSH, CDR2 LQKENI. The CDR3 totals 16 residues. Trimming removed 6 bases from V and 5 bases from J, with 19 bases in between. The CDR3 loop is CASSPLSGGETGELFF. The CDR3 DNA follows: TGTGCCAGCTCGCCGCTGAGTGGAGGAGAGACCGGGGAGCTGTTTTTT.

This sequence joins TRBV7-6 and TRBJ1-2; 11 bases agree with TRBD1. Per the germline V gene, CDR1 is SGHVS and CDR2 is FNYEAQ. V was clipped by 4 bases and J by 4 bases; unmatched bases: 5. The CDR3 covers 15 residues. CDR3 in DNA: TGTGCCAGCAGCTCGGGACAGGGGGGAGGCTATGGCTACACCTTC. Its translation: CASSSGQGGGYGYTF.

The V call is TRBV28, the J call TRBJ1-2; 10 bases fit TRBD1. CDR3 length: 15 amino acids. Germline CDR1 and CDR2: MDHEN and SYDVKM. V lost 2 bases to trimming and J lost 8 bases; unmatched junction nucleotides: 8. The CDR3 DNA reads TGTGCCAGCAGTTTAAAGGGACAGGGGATGGTAGGCTACACCTTC. Protein sequence: CASSLKGQGMVGYTF.

The chain has TRBV5-1 and TRBJ1-3, with a weak D call TRBD1 (5 bases). The CDR3 contains 17 residues. V was shortened by 0 bases and J by 0 bases, with 13 bases between the two germline ends. Germline CDR1 SGHRS, CDR2 YFSETQ. In DNA form, the CDR3 reads TGCGCCAGCAGCTTGGGCACGACAGTGTTCTCTGGAAACACCATATATTTT. As protein: CASSLGTTVFSGNTIYF.

V usage is TRBV4-3 and J usage is TRBJ2-1; TRBD2 is a possible D gene (7 bases). The length of the CDR3 is 17 residues. Trimming took 0 bases from V and 4 from J, leaving 16 bases between them. Germline CDR1 and CDR2: LGHNA and YSLEER. CDR3 in amino acids: CASSQDRARGGYNEQFF. The CDR3 DNA follows: TGCGCCAGCAGCCAAGATAGGGCTAGGGGGGGATACAATGAGCAGTTCTTC.

The chain employs TRBV15 and TRBJ1-2; no clear D. Per germline, CDR1 LNHNV and CDR2 YYDKDF (reference sequence). Trimming took off 0 bases at V and 0 bases at J, with 5 bases between the two ends. The CDR3 loop spans 14 amino acids. The CDR3 is CATSRDGTNYGYTF. The CDR3, as DNA: TGTGCCACCAGCAGAGACGGTACTAACTATGGCTACACCTTC.

The rearrangement links TRBV5-1 to TRBJ2-7; 11 bases are shared with TRBD2. Germline V gives CDR1 SGHRS, CDR2 YFSETQ. The CDR3 is made up of 15 amino acids. Germline trimming cut 4 bases from V and 2 bases from J; bases unmatched to any gene: 5. The CDR3 loop is CASSPGTSGTYEQYF. In DNA, the CDR3 is TGCGCCAGCAGCCCCGGGACTAGCGGTACCTACGAGCAGTACTTC.

For the CDR3, the DNA is TGTGCCAGCAGGTACAGGGGGTCCAGCGAGCAGTACTTC. Its protein is CASRYRGSSEQYF. V gene TRBV27 combines with J gene TRBJ2-7, with 8 bases identical to TRBD1. This CDR3 has 13 residues. Trimming removed 6 bases from V and 6 bases from J; junction bases left unmatched: 7. Germline lookup yields CDR1 MNHEY and CDR2 SMNVEV (reference sequence).

The chain is built from TRBV2 and TRBJ1-4; TRBD1 might be the D (5 bases). CDR1 and CDR2 (germline): SNHLY, FYNNEI. The length of the CDR3 is 13 residues. V was pared by 6 bases and J by 4 bases, with 9 bases between. The CDR3 DNA is TGTGCCAGCAGATGGGGGGGTAATGAAAAACTGTTTTTT. It encodes CASRWGGNEKLFF.

The chain joins TRBV7-9 to TRBJ2-7; 7 positions match TRBD1. The junction had 9 bases not matched to a gene; V was cut back by 1 base and J by 0 bases. The CDR3 is 17 amino acids. The germline V gene encodes CDR1 SEHNR and CDR2 FQNEAQ (reference sequence). CDR3 region: CASSLGIGGQFSYEQYF. The CDR3 bases are TGTGCCAGCAGCTTAGGGATTGGGGGACAGTTCTCCTACGAGCAGTACTTC.

The V call is TRBV4-1, the J call TRBJ2-3, with D unresolved. In germline, CDR1 is MGHRA, CDR2 YSYEKL. V shed 4 bases and J shed 3 bases, with 8 bases lying between them. The CDR3 runs to 13 residues. CDR3 sequence reads: CASSPGATDTQYF. The CDR3 coding sequence is TGCGCCAGCAGCCCCGGAGCTACAGATACGCAGTATTTT.

J is TRBJ2-3 and V is TRBV18, with no clear D. Germline V CDR1 and CDR2: KGHSH, LQKENI. The CDR3 runs to 15 residues. V lost 0 bases to trimming and J lost 0 bases, with 7 bases between them. CDR3: CASSPPSSSTDTQYF. The DNA for the CDR3 is TGTGCCAGCTCACCACCTAGCAGTAGCACAGATACGCAGTATTTT.

This chain uses TRBV7-2 with TRBJ1-6, with no clear D. Per the germline V gene, CDR1 is SGHTA and CDR2 is FQGNSA. Trimming stripped 5 bases from V and 5 bases from J, with 16 bases between. The CDR3 length is 16 residues. CDR3 region: CASSLPLGVNNSPLHF. DNA of the CDR3: TGTGCCAGCAGCCTCCCCCTCGGGGTTAATAATTCACCCCTCCACTTT.

CDR3 DNA: TGTGCCAGCAGTCAACGCAATAGCGGGAGGAGCGATGAGCAGTTCTTC. This encodes CASSQRNSGRSDEQFF. This chain connects TRBV6-6 to TRBJ2-1; 10 nucleotides match TRBD2. The V gene's germline CDR1 is MNHNY and CDR2 SVGAGI (reference sequence). The CDR3 sequence is 16 residues long. Trimming at V came to 5 bases and at J to 8 bases, leaving 12 bases not matched to a gene.

The chain joins TRBV29-1 to TRBJ2-1; D might be TRBD2 (5 bases). The germline V and J ends were trimmed by 4 bases and 6 bases, with 10 bases remaining between them. Looked up from germline, CDR1 is SQVTM and CDR2 is ANQGSEA. CDR3 length: 12 amino acids. The CDR3 nucleotides read TGCAGCGTTGGTAGAGAGGGCAATGAGCAGTTCTTC. This gives the protein CSVGREGNEQFF.

This chain links TRBV19 with TRBJ1-1; unclear D gene. CDR1 and CDR2 from the germline V gene are LNHDA and SQIVND (reference sequence). V shed 3 bases and J shed 6 bases, with 8 bases lying between them. CDR3 length: 12 residues. Here the CDR3 DNA reads TGTGCCAGTAGTATCACAGACGCTGAAGCTTTCTTT. It codes for CASSITDAEAFF.

The chain joins TRBV19 to TRBJ1-1, with D perhaps TRBD1 (6 bases). The CDR3 contains 14 residues. The germline V and J ends were trimmed by 5 bases and 0 bases, with 10 bases remaining between them. Germline CDR1 reads LNHDA; CDR2 reads SQIVND (reference sequence). The CDR3 sequence is CASSDRFMNTEAFF. CDR3 nucleotides: TGTGCCAGTAGTGACAGGTTCATGAACACTGAAGCTTTCTTT. The entire variable domain, with the rest obtained from reference TRBV19 and TRBJ1-1, is as follows: DGGITQSPKYLFRKEGQNVTLSCEQNLNHDAMYWYRQDPGQGLRLIYYSQIVNDFQKGDIAEGYSVSREKKESFPLTVTSAQKNPTAFYLCASSDRFMNTEAFFGQGTRLTVV.

This chain uses TRBV9 with TRBJ2-3; 11 nucleotides match TRBD2. Trimming at V came to 0 bases and at J to 2 bases, leaving 5 bases not matched to a gene. Germline V CDR1 and CDR2: SGDLS, YYNGEE. This CDR3 is 17 amino acids long. The CDR3 DNA is TGTGCCAGCAGCGTAGGTGCTAGCGGGAGGCTCACAGATACGCAGTATTTT. The encoded protein is CASSVGASGRLTDTQYF. Full variable domain (outside the CDR3, taken from reference TRBV9 and TRBJ2-3): DSGVTQTPKHLITATGQRVTLRCSPRSGDLSVYWYQQSLDQGLQFLIQYYNGEERAKGNILERFSAQQFPDLHSELNLSSLELGDSALYFCASSVGASGRLTDTQYFGPGTRLTVL.

This chain joins TRBV20-1 and TRBJ2-5; no reliable D call. The CDR3 extends over 11 amino acids. Trimming stripped 1 base from V and 5 bases from J, with 5 bases between. Looked up from germline, CDR1 is DFQATT and CDR2 is SNEGSKA (reference sequence). CDR3 amino acids: CSARGEETQYF. CDR3 in DNA: TGCAGTGCTAGAGGAGAGGAGACCCAGTACTTC.